The rows below give T cell receptor beta chains drawn from one sample of a study of glioma-infiltrating T cells. From the multiplex PCR reads, TCRdb called clonotypes with MiXCR, one entry per CDR3 protein. This table has under 200,000 distinct CDR3 sequences, 32% appearing once. The sample was glioma tissue, nonneoplastic brain tissue, or PBMCs (not recorded which). These receptors were taken from a human donor with low-grade glioma or glioblastoma, undergoing nonglioma brain surgery, or in good health (not recorded which). The CDR3 runs from the conserved cysteine through the conserved F or W. D genes are given only for firm matches. Part of the rows lack a size; the others show once, few, many or a class for expanded clones.

abundance | j_gene | d_gene | v_gene | CDR3aa | CDR3nt
few | TRBJ2-1 | - | TRBV12-5 | CASVAVPYNEQFF | TGTGCTAGTGTTGCCGTCCCCTACAATGAGCAGTTCTTC
- | TRBJ2-3 | TRBD2 | TRBV6-2/TRBV6-3 | CASSSPSGSGTDTQYF | TGTGCCAGCAGTTCCCCTAGCGGGAGCGGCACAGATACGCAGTATTTT
- | TRBJ2-1 | TRBD2 | TRBV19 | CATSSGSSYNWNEQFF | TGTGCCACTTCGAGCGGGAGTTCTTATAATTGGAATGAGCAGTTCTTC
- | TRBJ2-1 | TRBD2 | TRBV4-1 | CASRQIGTIVPTEQFF | TGCGCCAGCAGACAAATCGGGACTATAGTTCCGACTGAGCAGTTCTTC
many | TRBJ2-3 | TRBD2 | TRBV27 | CASSLAGADTQYF | TGTGCCAGCAGTTTAGCGGGAGCAGATACGCAGTATTTT
many | TRBJ2-4 | - | TRBV20-1 | CSALAGENIQYF | TGCAGTGCCCTAGCCGGAGAAAACATTCAGTACTTC
- | TRBJ2-7 | TRBD1 | TRBV19 | CASSIRDRGEEQYF | TGTGCCAGTAGTATCCGGGACAGGGGTGAAGAGCAGTACTTC
few | TRBJ1-2 | TRBD1 | TRBV19 | CASSGQGARGYTF | TGTGCCAGCTCCGGACAGGGGGCAAGAGGCTACACCTTC
many | TRBJ2-7 | - | TRBV28 | CASGGGFYEQYF | TGTGCCAGCGGAGGTGGATTTTACGAGCAGTACTTC
many | TRBJ2-1 | TRBD2 | TRBV27 | CASSLVGGNYNEQFF | TGTGCCAGCAGTTTGGTCGGGGGGAACTACAATGAGCAGTTCTTC
many | TRBJ1-2 | - | TRBV29-1 | CSVESRGPFYGYTF | TGCAGCGTTGAATCTAGGGGCCCTTTCTATGGCTACACCTTC
many | TRBJ1-5 | - | TRBV7-9 | CASSQAGKNQPQHF | TGTGCCAGCAGCCAAGCTGGGAAAAATCAGCCCCAGCATTTT
few | TRBJ1-2 | TRBD1 | TRBV19 | CATTPGQERGYTF | TGTGCCACTACTCCGGGACAGGAGCGTGGCTACACCTTC
- | TRBJ2-7 | - | TRBV5-1 | CASSLAAQGYEQYF | TGCGCCAGCAGCTTGGCCGCTCAGGGCTACGAGCAGTACTTC
- | TRBJ2-7 | TRBD1 | TRBV5-1 | CASSFQGANEQYF | TGCGCCAGCAGCTTCCAGGGGGCCAACGAGCAGTACTTC
few | TRBJ2-7 | - | TRBV29-1 | CSVTNTGSFYEQYF | TGCAGCGTCACAAACACCGGGTCCTTCTACGAGCAGTACTTC
many | TRBJ2-1 | - | TRBV6-2/TRBV6-3 | CASRSGGHNEQFF | TGTGCCAGCAGATCGGGTGGCCACAATGAGCAGTTCTTC
many | TRBJ2-3 | - | TRBV18 | CASPPTVGTDTQYF | TGTGCCAGCCCACCGACCGTCGGCACAGATACGCAGTATTTT
- | TRBJ2-1 | - | TRBV3-1 | CASSQGEGESEQFF | TGTGCCAGCAGCCAAGGTGAAGGTGAGAGTGAGCAGTTCTTC
many | TRBJ1-2 | TRBD1 | TRBV5-1 | CASSLLGQGDYGYTF | TGCGCCAGCAGCCTCTTGGGACAGGGTGACTATGGCTACACCTTC
many | TRBJ2-1 | - | TRBV28 | CASSFYPTSGAQPGYNEQFF | TGTGCCAGCAGTTTTTACCCAACTTCGGGGGCCCAGCCGGGTTACAATGAGCAGTTCTTC
many | TRBJ1-5 | - | TRBV20-1 | CSAKGTENQPQHF | TGCAGTGCTAAGGGGACTGAGAATCAGCCCCAGCATTTT
many | TRBJ2-7 | - | TRBV7-9 | CASSFRERSYEQYF | TGTGCCAGCAGCTTCCGGGAGCGCTCCTACGAGCAGTACTTC
many | TRBJ2-1 | TRBD2 | TRBV6-1 | CASSFGLAAEREQFF | TGTGCCAGCAGTTTTGGACTAGCGGCAGAACGTGAGCAGTTCTTC
many | TRBJ1-4 | - | TRBV2 | CASHGLLNEKLFF | TGTGCCAGCCACGGCTTACTTAATGAAAAACTGTTTTTT
many | TRBJ2-7 | TRBD2 | TRBV7-9 | CASSLVLAASYEQYF | TGTGCCAGCAGCTTAGTACTAGCGGCCTCCTACGAGCAGTACTTC
many | TRBJ2-3 | TRBD2 | TRBV7-2 | CASSGGLAGSSTDTQYF | TGTGCCAGCAGCGGGGGACTAGCGGGATCTAGCACAGATACGCAGTATTTT
many | TRBJ2-3 | - | TRBV28 | CASSPWAVDTDTQYF | TGTGCCAGCAGCCCATGGGCAGTAGACACAGATACGCAGTATTTT
many | TRBJ2-7 | - | TRBV20-1 | CSARDSVSYEQYF | TGCAGTGCTAGAGATAGCGTCTCCTACGAGCAGTACTTC
- | TRBJ2-3 | - | TRBV5-1 | CASSLGTLRDTQYF | TGCGCCAGCAGCTTGGGCACTTTGAGGGATACGCAGTATTTT
- | TRBJ2-3 | - | TRBV18 | CASSPFGTLTSSTDTQYF | TGTGCCAGCTCACCGTTCGGGACTCTGACCTCTAGCACAGATACGCAGTATTTT